The rows below give T cell receptor beta chains drawn from one sample of a study of Ad26.COV2.S vaccination and SARS-CoV-2 variants. Some clones are missing from TCRdb's copy, which holds only in-frame ones; the method was immunoSEQ multiplex PCR. This sample has 350,000 to 400,000 clones, with about nine tenths found just once. Specimen: peripheral blood, collected in a trial of Ad26.COV2.S vaccine versus placebo. All receptors derive from a person aged 18-60 years who received the Ad26.COV2.S COVID-19 vaccine or a placebo. The CDR3 runs from the conserved cysteine through the conserved F or W. The order of the fields is J gene, clone size, D gene, CDR3 length, V gene, CDR3 DNA, CDR3 protein. The D gene is left open where the match is weak. Only part of the rows carry a size: once, few, many, or a class if the clone is expanded.

>TRBJ1-1|-|-|14|TRBV5-1
TGCGCCAGCAGCCTTCGCACCGGGACGGACGAAGCTTTCTTT
CASSLRTGTDEAFF
>TRBJ1-2|-|-|14|TRBV19
TGTGCCAGTACCCTGAAACACAGGGAAAATGGCTACACCTTC
CASTLKHRENGYTF
>TRBJ1-5|-|-|15|TRBV6-5
TGTGCCAGCAGCAACACCGGACCGAACAATCAGCCCCAGCATTTT
CASSNTGPNNQPQHF
>TRBJ2-5|once|TRBD2|15|TRBV6-5
TGTGCCAGCAGTAGGGCTAGCGGGGAGGAAGAGACCCAGTACTTC
CASSRASGEEETQYF
>TRBJ2-1|-|-|16|TRBV4-1
TGCGCCAGCAGGCCTGTCGGCGGGGACTCCTACAATGAGCAGTTCTTC
CASRPVGGDSYNEQFF
>TRBJ1-5|-|-|15|TRBV21-1
TGTGCCAGCAGCAAAGCCGGACAGAAGAATCAGCCCCAGCATTTT
CASSKAGQKNQPQHF
>TRBJ1-6|-|-|15|TRBV11-2
TGTGCCAGCAGCTTAGATATCGGGTTGGCGGCACCCCTCCACTTT
CASSLDIGLAAPLHF
>TRBJ2-3|-|TRBD2|16|TRBV4-1
TGCGCCAGCAGCTCCTGGGAGGGTAGGAAGGCAGATACGCAGTATTTT
CASSSWEGRKADTQYF
>TRBJ1-2|once|TRBD1|15|TRBV18
TGTGCCAGCTCAACCGGGACAGGGATCGACTATGGCTACACCTTC
CASSTGTGIDYGYTF
>TRBJ2-2|-|-|13|TRBV10-2
TGCGCCAGCAGAGCAGTGAACACCGGGGAGCTGTTTTTT
CASRAVNTGELFF
>TRBJ2-2|-|-|18|TRBV7-9
TGTGCCAGCAGCGCCCCAAGCGGGCCAGCCTCGAACACCGGGGAGCTGTTTTTT
CASSAPSGPASNTGELFF
>TRBJ2-3|-|-|13|TRBV19
TGTGCCAGCCAGAACGGAGGGACAGATACGCAGTATTTT
CASQNGGTDTQYF
>TRBJ2-2|-|-|15|TRBV6-5
TGTGCCAGCAGCCGTGACGACCGGGGCACCGGGGAGCTGTTTTTT
CASSRDDRGTGELFF
>TRBJ1-2|-|-|12|TRBV12-1
TGTGGCGATCGAGGCAGGAGCTATGGCTACACCTTC
CGDRGRSYGYTF
>TRBJ1-5|-|-|15|TRBV6-2/TRBV6-3
TGTGCCAGCAGTTACCCGAGTAAGAGGGGACAGCCCCAGCATTTT
CASSYPSKRGQPQHF
>TRBJ1-1|-|TRBD1|14|TRBV5-4
TGTGCCAGCAGCTCGACAGGGTCGAACACTGAAGCTTTCTTT
CASSSTGSNTEAFF
>TRBJ1-1|-|-|15|TRBV7-2
TGTGCCAGCAGCCCCGACGGGGGGCGCAACACTGAAGCTTTCTTT
CASSPDGGRNTEAFF
>TRBJ2-1|-|TRBD2|17|TRBV19
TGTGCCAGTAGTATCCCGGGACTAGCGGGGGGGCTCGATGAGCAGTTCTTC
CASSIPGLAGGLDEQFF
>TRBJ1-1|-|-|21|TRBV7-8
TGTGCCAGCAGACCCTCAGCGACGGGTGATATCCTTTCTGTCATGAACACTGAAGCTTTCTTT
CASRPSATGDILSVMNTEAFF
>TRBJ2-1|-|-|15|TRBV27
TGTGCCAGCAGCACTGACACGAGCTCCTACAATGAGCAGTTCTTC
CASSTDTSSYNEQFF
>TRBJ2-5|-|-|14|TRBV7-2
TGTGCCAGCAGCCAGGGAGGTGCTGCAGAGACCCAGTACTTC
CASSQGGAAETQYF
>TRBJ1-1|-|-|11|TRBV20-1
TGCAGTGCCAGGAAGGGCACTGAAGCTTTCTTT
CSARKGTEAFF
>TRBJ1-5|-|-|13|TRBV7-6
TGTGCCAGCAGCTACGGTAGCAATCAGCCCCAGCATTTT
CASSYGSNQPQHF
>TRBJ2-2|-|TRBD2|17|TRBV3-1/TRBV3-2
TGTGCCAGCAGTAGGACTAGCGGGGGGGCCGGCACCGGGGAGCTGTTTTTT
CASSRTSGGAGTGELFF
>TRBJ2-5|-|-|11|TRBV7-2
TGTGCCAGCAGCCAAGAAGAGACCCAGTACTTC
CASSQEETQYF
>TRBJ1-5|-|-|13|TRBV12-3/TRBV12-4
TGTGCCAGCAGTCAACAGGGCCATCAGCCCCAGCATTTT
CASSQQGHQPQHF
>TRBJ1-2|few|TRBD1|16|TRBV7-9
TGTGCCAGCAGCTTAGCAGACAGGGTGTCGATCAATGGGATCCACTTC
CASSLADRVSINGIHF
>TRBJ1-2|-|-|14|TRBV5-1
TGCGCCAGCAGCTTGGCCAACAGCGGATATGGCTACACCTTC
CASSLANSGYGYTF
>TRBJ1-2|few|-|13|TRBV6-5
TGTGCCAGCAGTCGGACAGCCCCCTTCGGCTACACCTTC
CASSRTAPFGYTF
>TRBJ2-5|-|-|13|TRBV7-2
TGTGCCAGCAGCTTGGGGGGGCCAGAGACCCAGTACTTC
CASSLGGPETQYF
>TRBJ2-2|-|-|14|TRBV10-2
TGCGCCAGCGGTCAGGGGTTGGACACCGGGGAGCTGTTTTTT
CASGQGLDTGELFF
>TRBJ2-7|once|TRBD1|13|TRBV29-1
TGCAGCGTTGAGGGACAGGGCAACGACGAGCAGTACTTC
CSVEGQGNDEQYF
>TRBJ2-7|-|-|15|TRBV28
TGTGCCAGCCGCGCCCTTTGGGGGGCCTCCTACGAGCAGTACTTC
CASRALWGASYEQYF
>TRBJ1-4|-|-|17|TRBV5-1
TGCGCCAGCAGCTCCTCCCCCTCTGGAGGGCTCGGTGAAAAACTGTTTTTT
CASSSSPSGGLGEKLFF
>TRBJ1-6|-|TRBD1|16|TRBV7-8
TGTGCCAGCAGCTCGCAGCCGGGACAGAATAATTCACCCCTCCACTTT
CASSSQPGQNNSPLHF
>TRBJ1-1|-|-|13|TRBV7-8
TGTGCCAGCAGCTTAGCAGGGGCCACTGAAGCTTTCTTT
CASSLAGATEAFF
>TRBJ1-1|-|-|12|TRBV6-6
TGTGCCAGCAGTTCCCCGGGCTCTGAAGCTTTCTTT
CASSSPGSEAFF
>TRBJ1-4|-|-|14|TRBV2
TGTGTCACGAGTAGGGAGGAGGGAGATGAAAAACTGTTTTTT
CVTSREEGDEKLFF
>TRBJ2-1|-|-|14|TRBV4-1
TGCGCCAGCAGCCCCCTAAGTGGCTCAGATGAGCAGTTCTTC
CASSPLSGSDEQFF
>TRBJ2-2|-|TRBD2|17|TRBV4-1
TGCGCCAGCAGCCAAACACTAGCGGGGTCGAACACCGGGGAGCTGTTTTTT
CASSQTLAGSNTGELFF
>TRBJ2-7|once|TRBD2|15|TRBV3-1/TRBV3-2
TGTGCCAGCAGCGCACTAGCGGGGGACTCCTACGAGCAGTACTTC
CASSALAGDSYEQYF
>TRBJ2-5|once|-|17|TRBV14
TGTGCCAGCAGCCAAATCCTCCAGGGGTCCGAAAGCGGGACCCAGTACTTC
CASSQILQGSESGTQYF
>TRBJ2-7|-|-|12|TRBV29-1
TGCAGCGCTGGGATGCAGGGGGGCGAGCAGTACTTC
CSAGMQGGEQYF
>TRBJ1-1|-|TRBD1|16|TRBV3-1/TRBV3-2
TGTGCCAGCAGCCAACTAGGACAGGGGGCCGGCACTGAAGCTTTCTTT
CASSQLGQGAGTEAFF
>TRBJ2-7|-|-|14|TRBV13
TGTGCCAGCAGCCAGACAGCTGGACTCTACGAGCAGTACTTC
CASSQTAGLYEQYF
>TRBJ2-2|-|TRBD2|22|TRBV7-6
TGTGCCAGCAGCTTAGAGCTCCGGGTGGTTCGGGCGGGGGATACCAACACCGGGGAGCTGTTTTTT
CASSLELRVVRAGDTNTGELFF
>TRBJ2-3|-|TRBD2|16|TRBV18
TGTGCCAGCTCGTCCATTAGCGGGGTTAGCACAGATACGCAGTATTTT
CASSSISGVSTDTQYF
>TRBJ2-1|-|-|12|TRBV11-2
TGTGCCAGCAGACAGCCGAACAATGAGCAGTTCTTC
CASRQPNNEQFF
>TRBJ1-5|-|TRBD1|16|TRBV4-1
TGCGCCAGCAGCCCCCGACTGACAGGGTTTGGGCAGCCCCAGCATTTT
CASSPRLTGFGQPQHF
>TRBJ1-2|once|TRBD1|14|TRBV6-1
TGTGCCAGCAGTGAGGGACAGGCTAGGGACGGCTACACCTTC
CASSEGQARDGYTF
>TRBJ2-4|-|-|10|TRBV21-1
TGTGCCAGCAGCCAAGGGGCCGAGTACTTC
CASSQGAEYF
>TRBJ2-2|-|-|14|TRBV11-2
TGTGCCAGCAGCTCCATCCGGGGATCCGGGGAGCTGTTTTTT
CASSSIRGSGELFF
>TRBJ1-3|-|TRBD1|13|TRBV7-9
TGTGCCAGCAGTGAGTCCAGGGGGAACACCATATATTTT
CASSESRGNTIYF
>TRBJ2-3|-|-|14|TRBV5-5
TGTGCCAGCAGCTTGGACTCACCCACAGATACGCAGTATTTT
CASSLDSPTDTQYF
>TRBJ1-2|-|-|13|TRBV24-1
TGTGCCACCAGTAAGAATTCCTACTATGGCTACACCTTC
CATSKNSYYGYTF